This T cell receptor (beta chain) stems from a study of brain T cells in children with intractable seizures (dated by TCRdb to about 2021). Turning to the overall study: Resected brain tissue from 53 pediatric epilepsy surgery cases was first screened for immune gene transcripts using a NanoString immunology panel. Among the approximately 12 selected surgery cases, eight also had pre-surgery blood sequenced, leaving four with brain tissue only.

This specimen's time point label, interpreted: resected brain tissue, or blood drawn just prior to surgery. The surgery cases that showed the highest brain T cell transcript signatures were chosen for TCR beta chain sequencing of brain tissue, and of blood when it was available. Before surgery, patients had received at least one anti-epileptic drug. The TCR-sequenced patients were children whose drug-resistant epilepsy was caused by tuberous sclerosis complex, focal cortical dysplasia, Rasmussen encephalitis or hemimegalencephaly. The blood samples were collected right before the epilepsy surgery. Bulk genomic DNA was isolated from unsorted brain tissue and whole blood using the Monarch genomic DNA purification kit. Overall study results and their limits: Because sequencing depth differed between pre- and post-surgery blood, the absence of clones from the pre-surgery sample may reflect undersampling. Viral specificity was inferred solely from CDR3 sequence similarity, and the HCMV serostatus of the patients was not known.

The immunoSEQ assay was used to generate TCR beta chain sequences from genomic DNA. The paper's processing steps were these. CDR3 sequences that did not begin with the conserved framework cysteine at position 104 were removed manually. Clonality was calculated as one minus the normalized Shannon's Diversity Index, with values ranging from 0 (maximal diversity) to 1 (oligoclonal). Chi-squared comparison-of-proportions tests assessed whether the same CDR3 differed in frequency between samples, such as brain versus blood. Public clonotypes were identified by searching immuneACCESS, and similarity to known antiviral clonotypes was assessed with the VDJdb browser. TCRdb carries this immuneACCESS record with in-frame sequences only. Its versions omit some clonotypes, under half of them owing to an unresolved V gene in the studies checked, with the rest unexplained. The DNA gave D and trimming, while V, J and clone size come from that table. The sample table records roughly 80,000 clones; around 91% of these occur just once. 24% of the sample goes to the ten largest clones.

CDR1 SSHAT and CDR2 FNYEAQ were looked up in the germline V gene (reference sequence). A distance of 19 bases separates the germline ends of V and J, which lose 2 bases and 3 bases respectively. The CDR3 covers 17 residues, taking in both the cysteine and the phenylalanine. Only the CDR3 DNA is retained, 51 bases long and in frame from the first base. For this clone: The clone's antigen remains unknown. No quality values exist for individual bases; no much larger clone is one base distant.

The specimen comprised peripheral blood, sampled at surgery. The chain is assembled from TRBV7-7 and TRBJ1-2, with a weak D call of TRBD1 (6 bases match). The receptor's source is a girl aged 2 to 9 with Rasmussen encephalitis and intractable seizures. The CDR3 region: CASSLKGSDRSDYGYTF. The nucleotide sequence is TGTGCCAGCAGCTTAAAGGGATCTGACAGGTCGGACTATGGCTACACCTTC.